This T cell receptor (beta chain) emerged from a study of T cell changes during pregnancy in multiple sclerosis. CDR1 and CDR2 (germline): LGHNA, YNFKEQ. The CDR3 sequence is 15 residues long. Trimming left V 1 base short and J 4 bases short, with 13 bases between. Sequencing used immunoSEQ multiplex PCR; TCRdb keeps in-frame clones, though not all of them. This sample has about 28,000 clones, with about 89% found just once. The source was CD4+ T cells from peripheral blood mononuclear cells, collected in the first trimester of pregnancy. This rearrangement joins TRBV4-2 to TRBJ1-1; the D is unclear. The origin of this receptor is a female donor in good health, enrolled as a control in a pregnancy study. The CDR3 reads CASSQGVVGSTEAFF. In DNA, the CDR3 is TGTGCCAGCAGCCAAGGTGTGGTTGGGAGCACTGAAGCTTTCTTT.